The 28 T cell receptor beta chains given below trace back to one sample, sequenced in a study of identifying expanded T cells in peripheral blood. The repertoire was sequenced with immunoSEQ multiplex PCR; TCRdb's copy has only in-frame clones and lacks some. The repertoire holds some 80,000 clones, with around 90% as singletons. The sequenced sample was blood. The receptors stem from a person aged 18 to 75 in good health.

The rearrangement uses TRBV7-2 and TRBJ2-3, with 7 bases aligning to TRBD1. V shed 3 bases, J shed 1 base, and the junction held 1 base outside the gene matches. Looked up from germline, CDR1 is SGHTA and CDR2 is FQGNSA. CDR3 length: 14 amino acids. The CDR3 DNA is TGTGCCAGCAGCTTGGGGACAGGCACAGATACGCAGTATTTT. It translates to CASSLGTGTDTQYF. Supplemented by reference TRBV7-2 and TRBJ2-3, the full variable domain reads GAGVSQSPSNKVTEKGKDVELRCDPISGHTALYWYRQSLGQGLEFLIYFQGNSAPDKSGLPSDRFSAERTGGSVSTLTIQRTQQEDSAVYLCASSLGTGTDTQYFGPGTRLTVL.

The chain is built from TRBV5-1 and TRBJ2-5; D remains unclear. The CDR3 extends over 15 amino acids. The ends were cut back, 0 bases at V and 2 bases at J, with 11 bases in the middle. In germline, CDR1 is SGHRS, CDR2 YFSETQ. The CDR3 DNA is TGCGCCAGCAGCTTGGCCCAAATGGGGCAAGAGACCCAGTACTTC. It yields the protein CASSLAQMGQETQYF.

The CDR3 DNA reads as TGTGCCAGCAGCCCTGCGGGGACTAGGGTTAGAAAAGAGACCCAGTACTTC. It translates to CASSPAGTRVRKETQYF. This chain joins TRBV12-1 and TRBJ2-5; the DNA was not used to check the table's D call, TRBD2. TRBV12-1 is an annotated pseudogene. The CDR3 spans 17 residues.

V gene TRBV6-5 combines with J gene TRBJ2-1; D might be TRBD1 (6 bases). The germline V gene has CDR1 MNHEY and CDR2 SVGAGI. The V gene lost 2 bases and the J gene lost 4 bases, with 15 bases spanning the gap. The CDR3 is 16 amino acids. DNA of the CDR3: TGTGCCAGCAGTTACAGGAAGGACAGTGTTTACAATGAGCAGTTCTTC. Amino acids: CASSYRKDSVYNEQFF.

The rearrangement links TRBV5-1 to TRBJ2-1; the D is unclear. Trimming stripped 4 bases from V and 6 bases from J, with 8 bases between. The CDR3 length is 12 residues. Germline V lookup: CDR1 SGHRS, CDR2 YFSETQ. The CDR3 DNA is TGCGCCAGCAGCCAGCGACCCAATGAGCAGTTCTTC. Encoded protein: CASSQRPNEQFF.

The chain is built from TRBV11-2 and TRBJ2-7; D may correspond to TRBD1 or TRBD2 (5 bases each). CDR1 and CDR2 from the germline V gene are SGHAT and FQNNGV. Trimming cost V 1 base and J 1 base, with 14 bases left between them. The CDR3 runs to 16 residues. Written as DNA, the CDR3 is TGTGCCAGCAGCTTAGGCCCGGGGCTTCAATCCTACGAGCAGTACTTC. This gives the protein CASSLGPGLQSYEQYF.

This chain joins TRBV5-1 and TRBJ2-7, with D uncertain. V lost 5 bases, J lost 2 bases, and 11 bases lay in between. The CDR3 loop spans 13 amino acids. Germline V lookup: CDR1 SGHRS, CDR2 YFSETQ. The CDR3 protein is CASSSTNTYEQYF. The CDR3 DNA is TGCGCCAGCAGTTCAACGAACACCTACGAGCAGTACTTC.

The V and J genes are TRBV27 and TRBJ1-6, with D perhaps matching TRBD1 (6 bases). The CDR3 covers 16 residues. V shed 8 bases and J shed 7 bases, with 21 bases lying between them. Germline assignment: CDR1 MNHEY and CDR2 SMNVEV (reference sequence). The CDR3 protein is CASRLHRAGSNSPLHF. CDR3 DNA: TGTGCCAGCCGCCTCCACAGGGCCGGATCGAATTCACCCCTCCACTTT.

The chain uses TRBV19 and TRBJ1-1; TRBD1 might be the D (6 bases). This CDR3 spans 15 amino acids. The V gene lost 3 bases and the J gene lost 3 bases, with 14 bases spanning the gap. CDR1 LNHDA and CDR2 SQIVND come from the germline V gene (reference sequence). The DNA for the CDR3 is TGTGCCAGTAGTATGGTCGGGGGGCTGGACACTGAAGCTTTCTTT. This sequence encodes CASSMVGGLDTEAFF.

The CDR3 loop reads CASSLAEQQNEQFF. CDR3 DNA: TGTGCCAGCAGCTTAGCGGAACAACAAAATGAGCAGTTCTTC. The rearrangement links TRBV7-8 to TRBJ2-1; no clear D gene. The CDR3 runs to 14 residues. Deletions cut 0 bases from V and 7 bases from J, with 10 bases between. Germline V gives CDR1 SGHVS, CDR2 FQNEAQ.

CDR3 amino acids: CASRDRVEETQYF. The CDR3 bases are TGCGCCAGCAGGGACAGGGTGGAAGAGACCCAGTACTTC. The genes are TRBV5-1 and TRBJ2-5, with 8 positions matching TRBD1. V dropped 5 bases and J dropped 3; count of bases not matched to a gene: 3. This CDR3 is built from 13 residues. The V gene's germline CDR1 is SGHRS and CDR2 YFSETQ.

This rearrangement joins TRBV12-5 to TRBJ2-7; a weak D match, TRBD2 (6 bases). The CDR3 extends over 16 amino acids. V was shortened by 2 bases and J by 0 bases, with 14 bases between the two germline ends. Per the germline V gene, CDR1 is LGHNT and CDR2 is FRNRAP. The CDR3 here is CASGLPSGRSSYEQYF. In nucleotides, the CDR3 is TGTGCTAGTGGTTTGCCCAGCGGGCGCAGCTCCTACGAGCAGTACTTC.

Concerning this clone: Other DNA variants within this sample encode the same CDR3. This chain joins TRBV18 and TRBJ2-6, with D tentatively TRBD1 or TRBD2 (5 bases each). V lost 3 bases, J lost 0 bases, and 12 bases lay in between. The germline gives CDR1 KGHSH, CDR2 LQKENI. The CDR3 has 17 amino acids. CDR3 amino acids: CASSPGQGPSGANVLTF. DNA of the CDR3: TGTGCCAGCTCACCTGGGCAGGGACCCTCTGGGGCCAACGTCCTGACTTTC.

The chain couples TRBV11-3 to TRBJ2-7, with D hard to call. The germline CDR1 and CDR2 sequences are SGHNT and YENEEA. This CDR3 spans 13 amino acids. V lost 5 bases, J lost 3 bases, and 11 bases lay in between. In nucleotides, the CDR3 is TGTGCCAGCAGCAGAATAAGAAGCTACGAGCAGTACTTC. Amino acid sequence: CASSRIRSYEQYF.

The chain uses TRBV27 and TRBJ2-3, with D possibly TRBD2 on 5 matching bases. With 10 bases removed from V and 1 base from J, the gap between germline ends came to 18 bases. This CDR3 contains 15 residues. Germline values: CDR1 MNHEY, CDR2 SMNVEV (reference sequence). CDR3 bases: TGTGCCACTAAGGGAGTTTCCCGGGGCACAGATACGCAGTATTTT. Amino acids: CATKGVSRGTDTQYF.

The chain couples TRBV9 to TRBJ2-1, with 10 bases lining up with TRBD2. Germline V gene lookup returns CDR1 SGDLS and CDR2 YYNGEE. The V gene end was trimmed by 4 bases and the J gene end by 7 bases; junction bases not matched to a gene: 11. The CDR3 consists of 16 residues. The CDR3 reads CASSPPTAGGPNEQFF. As DNA, the CDR3 is TGTGCCAGCAGCCCCCCGACAGCGGGAGGGCCAAATGAGCAGTTCTTC. The variable domain in full, with the rest retrieved from reference TRBV9 and TRBJ2-1, is DSGVTQTPKHLITATGQRVTLRCSPRSGDLSVYWYQQSLDQGLQFLIQYYNGEERAKGNILERFSAQQFPDLHSELNLSSLELGDSALYFCASSPPTAGGPNEQFFGPGTRLTVL.

The chain links TRBV5-1 to TRBJ2-2; D not resolved. V shed 0 bases and J shed 4 bases, with 10 bases lying between them. The CDR3 spans 15 residues. Germline V gives CDR1 SGHRS, CDR2 YFSETQ. The CDR3 DNA is TGCGCCAGCAGCTTGGCGGCAGACTTCACCGGGGAGCTGTTTTTT. This translates into CASSLAADFTGELFF.

The chain has TRBV6-1 and TRBJ1-1, with a possible D match to TRBD1 (5 bases). Trimming cost V 7 bases and J 3 bases, with 9 bases left between them. Germline V CDR1 and CDR2: MNHNS, SASEGT. The CDR3 runs 12 residues. The CDR3 region has the DNA TGTGCCAGCAAAGGGGCAGACACTGAAGCTTTCTTT. It yields the protein CASKGADTEAFF.

The chain employs TRBV30 and TRBJ1-1, with D maybe TRBD1 (6 bases). This CDR3 contains 12 residues. The ends were cut back, 3 bases at V and 4 bases at J, with 9 bases in the middle. CDR1 is GTSNPN, CDR2 SVGIG, per germline (reference sequence). CDR3 amino acids: CAWRRGSTEAFF. CDR3 in DNA: TGTGCCTGGAGAAGGGGGAGCACTGAAGCTTTCTTT.

This clone was picked up one time. V is TRBV5-4 and J is TRBJ1-1, with D possibly matching TRBD1 (6 bases). V was clipped by 0 bases and J by 3 bases, with 9 bases between them. The CDR3 consists of 14 residues. Germline CDR1 reads SGHNT; CDR2 reads YYREEE (reference sequence). The CDR3 sequence is CASSLEGGYTEAFF. The DNA of the CDR3 is TGTGCCAGCAGCTTGGAGGGGGGCTACACTGAAGCTTTCTTT.

The V call is TRBV5-3, the J call TRBJ2-1; D tentatively reads TRBD1 or TRBD2 (5 bases each). TRBV5-3 is an ORF for which the function is uncertain. The CDR3 covers 16 residues. V lost 4 bases and J lost 3, with 17 bases in between. The CDR3 here is CARSLGVGGLYNEQFF. The CDR3 coding sequence is TGTGCCAGAAGCCTCGGGGTTGGGGGTCTCTACAATGAGCAGTTCTTC.

This chain links TRBV27 with TRBJ1-5; D remains ambiguous. The CDR3 loop spans 14 amino acids. The germline gives CDR1 MNHEY, CDR2 SMNVEV (reference sequence). Deletions cut 2 bases from V and 5 bases from J, with 10 bases between. CDR3 region: CASSLGLSYQPQHF. DNA of the CDR3: TGTGCCAGCAGTTTAGGACTAAGTTATCAGCCCCAGCATTTT.

This chain links TRBV7-7 with TRBJ1-4; D may be TRBD1 (5 bases). The germline CDR1 and CDR2 sequences are SSHAT and FNYEAQ (reference sequence). CDR3 size: 13 residues. V was trimmed by 9 bases and J by 6 bases, leaving 14 bases between them. CDR3 nucleotide sequence: TGTGCCAGTAGCAGGGTGATTGATGAAAAACTGTTTTTT. Its translation is CASSRVIDEKLFF.

The chain links TRBV19 to TRBJ1-2; tentatively, D is TRBD1 (6 bases). Germline V gene lookup returns CDR1 LNHDA and CDR2 SQIVND (reference sequence). CDR3 length equals 14 residues. The V gene lost 7 bases and the J gene lost 0 bases, with 12 bases spanning the gap. CDR3 loop: CASTQGGTNYGYTF. CDR3 bases: TGTGCCAGTACCCAAGGGGGAACTAACTATGGCTACACCTTC.

The V and J genes are TRBV6-1 and TRBJ2-2; D uncertain. The CDR3 extends over 15 amino acids. Germline lookup yields CDR1 MNHNS and CDR2 SASEGT. Trimming removed 1 base at V and 5 bases at J, with 11 bases between. CDR3: CASSEVLVETGELFF. The CDR3 coding sequence is TGTGCCAGCAGTGAAGTGTTGGTGGAAACCGGGGAGCTGTTTTTT.

The V gene is TRBV4-2, the J gene TRBJ1-3; unclear D gene. CDR1 and CDR2 from the germline V gene are LGHNA and YNFKEQ. Trimming stripped 0 bases from V and 0 bases from J, with 9 bases between. The CDR3 contains 16 residues. The CDR3 DNA reads TGTGCCAGCAGCCAAGATAGAGATGTCTCTGGAAACACCATATATTTT. The encoded protein is CASSQDRDVSGNTIYF.

The chain couples TRBV29-1 to TRBJ1-2; D is undetermined. V was cut by 3 bases and J by 4 bases, with 9 bases left in between. Per the germline V gene, CDR1 is SQVTM and CDR2 is ANQGSEA. There are 12 residues in the CDR3. CDR3 nucleotides: TGCAGCGTTGAGATGGCCGTCTATGGCTACACCTTC. Translated, it gives CSVEMAVYGYTF.

The chain uses TRBV7-9 and TRBJ2-5; TRBD2 agrees at 13 bases. There are 14 residues in the CDR3. V gave up 5 bases and J gave up 8 bases; unmatched junction bases: 5. Germline V lookup: CDR1 SEHNR, CDR2 FQNEAQ (reference sequence). CDR3: CASSPGTSGITQYF. For the CDR3, the DNA is TGTGCCAGCAGCCCAGGGACTAGCGGGATAACCCAGTACTTC.